This TCR beta chain was identified during a study of T cell changes during pregnancy in multiple sclerosis. Germline CDR1 SEHNR, CDR2 FQNEAQ (reference sequence). Trimming shortened V by 2 bases and J by 7 bases, and 2 bases separated the two germline ends. This CDR3 has 11 residues. The method was immunoSEQ multiplex PCR; TCRdb's version includes in-frame clones alone and lacks a portion of them. The table shows around 100,000 clones, with around nine tenths occurring only once. The rearrangement joins TRBV7-9 to TRBJ2-2; no clear D. The source was peripheral blood, collected in the third trimester of pregnancy. This clonotype was obtained from a female donor with multiple sclerosis, enrolled in a pregnancy study. Here the CDR3 reads CASSLHGELFF. CDR3 sequence (DNA): TGTGCCAGCAGCTTACACGGGGAGCTGTTTTTT.